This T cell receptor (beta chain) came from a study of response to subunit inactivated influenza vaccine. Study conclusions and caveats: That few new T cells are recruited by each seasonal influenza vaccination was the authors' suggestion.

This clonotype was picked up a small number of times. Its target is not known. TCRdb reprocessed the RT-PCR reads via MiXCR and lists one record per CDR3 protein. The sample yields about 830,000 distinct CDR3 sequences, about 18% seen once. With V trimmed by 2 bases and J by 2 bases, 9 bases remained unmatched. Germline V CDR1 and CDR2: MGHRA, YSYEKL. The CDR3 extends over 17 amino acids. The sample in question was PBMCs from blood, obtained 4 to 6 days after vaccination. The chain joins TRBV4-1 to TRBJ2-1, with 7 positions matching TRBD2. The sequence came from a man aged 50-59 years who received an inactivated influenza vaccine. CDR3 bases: TGCGCCAGCAGCCAAAGAACGGGTCGGGGGGCCTACAATGAGCAGTTCTTC. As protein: CASSQRTGRGAYNEQFF.